Reported below is one TCR beta chain. Its antigen remains unknown. This sample is drawn from a study of shared clonotypes between healthy human individuals. The study's findings and limits: Rarefaction showed sorted-subset sequencing was incomplete despite large depth. As a rule, naive subsets had a larger estimated richness than memory subsets.

The CDR3 spans 15 residues. V dropped 3 bases and J dropped 0 bases, with 9 bases sitting between them. The germline V gene encodes CDR1 MDHEN and CDR2 SYDVKM. Naive CD8 cells lacked CD45RO, underwent positive selection for CCR7 and left out terminally differentiated effector memory CD45RA+ cells. Only in-frame clones appear in the TCRdb table, and some are missing; sequencing was by immunoSEQ multiplex PCR. Here the sample spans about 870,000 clones, around 92% being singletons. This clonotype was sampled from a man aged 25-45 years in good health. J is TRBJ1-3 and V is TRBV28; unclear D gene. Sequenced: naive CD8+ T cells sorted from blood. CDR3 loop: CASSFHRISGNTIYF. In nucleotides, the CDR3 is TGTGCCAGCAGTTTTCATCGGATCTCTGGAAACACCATATATTTT.